Shown below are 29 T cell receptor beta chains from a single sample sequenced in a study of blood T cells in healthy people across ages. Sample-barcoded 5' priming and a J-beta primer mix drove a second PCR of about 7 to 11 cycles. TCRdb used MiXCR to reprocess the 5' RACE reads, holding one entry per CDR3 protein. The sample shows fewer than 2,000,000 distinct CDR3 sequences, about 31% of them seen only once. The sample was blood. The receptors derive from a woman between 25 and 40 years old in good health.

This chain connects TRBV20-1 to TRBJ2-7, with 8 bases identical to TRBD2. Trimming took 7 bases from V and 9 from J; bases not matched to a gene: 17. Germline CDR1 DFQATT, CDR2 SNEGSKA (reference sequence). The CDR3 is 14 amino acids. The CDR3 region is CSGGQGAGDLGQYF. CDR3 coding DNA: TGCAGTGGGGGTCAAGGAGCGGGAGATCTTGGGCAGTACTTC.

The table lists this clonotype with a few counts. The gene calls are TRBV2 and TRBJ2-1; D may be TRBD2 (6 bases). Trimming shortened V by 4 bases and J by 4 bases, and 11 bases separated the two germline ends. CDR3 length equals 14 residues. The germline V gene encodes CDR1 SNHLY and CDR2 FYNNEI. The CDR3, as DNA: TGTGCCAGCAGTGCCGAGAGCGGGTACAATGAGCAGTTCTTC. Translation gives CASSAESGYNEQFF.

Of note for this clonotype: A read error may account for a junction end that differs from germline. V usage is TRBV29-1 and J usage is TRBJ2-1; 7 positions match TRBD1. This CDR3 comprises 15 residues. Germline V gives CDR1 SQVTM, CDR2 ANQGSEA. The chain's CDR3 is CSIDPGTEGHNEQFF. CDR3 nucleotides: TGCAGCATTGACCCCGGGACAGAGGGCCACAATGAGCAGTTCTTC.

The rearrangement joins TRBV20-1 to TRBJ1-4; D is perhaps TRBD1 (6 bases). The CDR3 totals 16 residues. Looked up from germline, CDR1 is DFQATT and CDR2 is SNEGSKA (reference sequence). The germline V and J ends were trimmed by 4 bases and 0 bases, with 15 bases remaining between them. CDR3 in amino acids: CSATSHREATNEKLFF. CDR3 DNA sequence: TGCAGTGCTACTTCGCACAGGGAGGCAACTAATGAAAAACTGTTTTTT.

Notes on this clonotype: A much more abundant neighbour one base away suggests this may be a read error. The V call is TRBV29-1, the J call TRBJ2-7; the D gene is possibly TRBD1 (7 bases). There are 14 residues in the CDR3. V lost 6 bases and J 7 bases, leaving 22 bases between the germline ends. The germline CDR1 and CDR2 sequences are SQVTM and ANQGSEA. The CDR3 here is CSVIDRDSYNEQYF. The CDR3 nucleotides read TGCAGCGTGATTGACAGGGACTCCTACAATGAGCAGTACTTC.

This chain connects TRBV29-1 to TRBJ2-3; possible D gene TRBD2, 7 bases. V lost 7 bases and J lost 2, with 22 bases in between. The CDR3 consists of 16 residues. Per germline, CDR1 SQVTM and CDR2 ANQGSEA. The DNA of the CDR3 is TGCAGCGCCCTCACCTGCAGACGGGGGGCCACAGATACGCAGTATTTT. This gives the protein CSALTCRRGATDTQYF.

The chain carries TRBV7-2 and TRBJ2-5; tentatively, D is TRBD1 (7 bases). The germline V and J ends were trimmed by 4 bases and 9 bases, with 18 bases remaining between them. The CDR3 is made up of 14 amino acids. From germline, CDR1 is SGHTA and CDR2 FQGNSA. The CDR3 reads CASSSGGTVEAQYF. The CDR3 DNA sequence: TGTGCCAGCAGCTCCGGCGGGACAGTGGAGGCCCAGTACTTC.

This chain joins TRBV5-1 and TRBJ2-1; weak D call: TRBD2 (6 bases). The CDR3 has 17 amino acids. The germline CDR1 and CDR2 sequences are SGHRS and YFSETQ. The V end lost 4 bases, the J end lost 4 bases, and 21 bases lay between the germline ends. The CDR3 region has the DNA TGCGCCAGCAGCCCTCGACACGCGGGACCTGGATACAATGAGCAGTTCTTC. This sequence encodes CASSPRHAGPGYNEQFF. Variable domain in full (rest from reference TRBV5-1 and TRBJ2-1): KAGVTQTPRYLIKTRGQQVTLSCSPISGHRSVSWYQQTPGQGLQFLFEYFSETQRNKGNFPGRFSGRQFSNSRSEMNVSTLELGDSALYLCASSPRHAGPGYNEQFFGPGTRLTVL.

This clonotype was seen ten or more times. The chain has TRBV18 and TRBJ2-7; possibly TRBD1 or TRBD2 for D (5 bases each). The CDR3 consists of 15 residues. Germline assignment: CDR1 KGHSH and CDR2 LQKENI. Trimming cost V 4 bases and J 3 bases, with 16 bases left between them. The CDR3 DNA is TGTGCCAGCTCACGCCAGGGACCAGGAGGCTACGAGCAGTACTTC. It specifies CASSRQGPGGYEQYF.

This clonotype was recorded many times. V usage is TRBV29-1 and J usage is TRBJ2-3, with unresolved D. This CDR3 region has 14 residues. Between the trimmed V and J ends, which lost 6 bases and 14 bases, there was a span of 27 bases. Germline V gene sequence: CDR1 SQVTM, CDR2 ANQGSEA. The CDR3 DNA is TGCAGCGTAGGCCGGGTCCTTACCCGCCGTGGTGGGTATTTT. Translated: CSVGRVLTRRGGYF.

This clonotype was observed a few times. The chain joins TRBV18 to TRBJ2-1; 7 nucleotides line up with TRBD1. CDR1 and CDR2 from the germline V gene are KGHSH and LQKENI. CDR3 length: 16 amino acids. V shed 2 bases and J 3 bases; nucleotides not matched to a gene: 7. The CDR3 bases are TGTGCCAGCTCACCAGGCGGTACAGGGGTCTACAATGAGCAGTTCTTC. Amino acids: CASSPGGTGVYNEQFF. Looking up the rest from reference TRBV18 and TRBJ2-1 gives the full variable domain: NAGVMQNPRHLVRRRGQEARLRCSPMKGHSHVYWYRQLPEEGLKFMVYLQKENIIDESGMPKERFSAEFPKEGPSILRIQQVVRGDSAAYFCASSPGGTGVYNEQFFGPGTRLTVL.

The chain carries TRBV19 and TRBJ2-5; D gene uncertain. From germline, CDR1 is LNHDA and CDR2 SQIVND (reference sequence). The CDR3 runs 12 residues. V lost 1 base, J lost 11 bases, and 11 bases lay in between. The CDR3 DNA reads as TGTGCCAGTAGTATAGGCGCGGATGAGCAGTACTTC. This translates into CASSIGADEQYF.

Here the CDR3 DNA reads TGTGCCAGCAGATCTCAGGGGTTGGGGGAGACCCAGTACTTC. Translating it yields CASRSQGLGETQYF. This chain links TRBV5-6 with TRBJ2-5; D might be TRBD1 (6 bases). Germline loops: CDR1 SGHDT, CDR2 YYEEEE. The V end lost 5 bases, the J end lost 5 bases, and 16 bases lay between the germline ends. The CDR3 has 14 residues.

V usage is TRBV7-9 and J usage is TRBJ1-4; D is unresolved. The ends were cut back, 1 base at V and 5 bases at J, with 5 bases in the middle. This CDR3 has 13 residues. Germline V gene data show CDR1 as SEHNR and CDR2 as FQNEAQ (reference sequence). The CDR3 nucleotides are TGTGCCAGCAGCTTAGTCCAGAATGAAAAACTGTTTTTT. Translation gives CASSLVQNEKLFF. The full variable domain, in which reference TRBV7-9 and TRBJ1-4 provide the parts outside the CDR3, is DTGVSQNPRHKITKRGQNVTFRCDPISEHNRLYWYRQTLGQGPEFLTYFQNEAQLEKSRLLSDRFSAERPKGSFSTLEIQRTEQGDSAMYLCASSLVQNEKLFFGSGTQLSVL.

The chain joins TRBV27 to TRBJ2-7; TRBD2 matches at 16 bases. The CDR3 spans 17 residues. Trimming cost V 3 bases and J 3 bases; bases outside gene matches: 5. Per the germline V gene, CDR1 is MNHEY and CDR2 is SMNVEV (reference sequence). The CDR3 loop reads CASSLLGLAGGIYEQYF. The CDR3 DNA sequence: TGTGCCAGCAGTTTGCTGGGACTAGCGGGAGGGATCTACGAGCAGTACTTC.

The chain recombines TRBV5-1 with TRBJ2-1; 10 bases line up with TRBD2. Germline-derived CDR1 and CDR2 are SGHRS and YFSETQ. V gave up 3 bases and J gave up 4 bases; unmatched junction bases: 13. CDR3 size: 18 residues. CDR3 in amino acids: CASSSTLTSGTQYNEQFF. Here the CDR3 DNA reads TGCGCCAGCAGCTCGACCCTTACTAGCGGGACCCAATACAATGAGCAGTTCTTC.

The chain is built from TRBV5-4 and TRBJ2-1; 7 nucleotides align to TRBD2. The CDR3 has 14 amino acids. The V gene end was trimmed by 5 bases and the J gene end by 8 bases; junction bases not matched to a gene: 10. Germline CDR1 and CDR2: SGHNT and YYREEE (reference sequence). The CDR3 DNA reads as TGTGCCAGCAGTCAATCCGGGGGGTACGATGAGCAGTTCTTC. Translating gives CASSQSGGYDEQFF.

The chain recombines TRBV4-2 with TRBJ2-5, with 7 bases matching TRBD2. Germline V gene lookup returns CDR1 LGHNA and CDR2 YNFKEQ. V lost 1 base, J lost 4 bases, and 9 bases stayed unmatched. This CDR3 spans 16 amino acids. The CDR3 loop is CASSQGGAGALETQYF. The CDR3 DNA follows: TGTGCCAGCAGCCAAGGGGGTGCGGGAGCTTTAGAGACCCAGTACTTC.

This chain connects TRBV12-3 or TRBV12-4 to TRBJ2-5; TRBD2 agrees at 11 bases. J was trimmed by 11 bases and V by 7 bases; bases with no gene match: 15. There are 15 residues in the CDR3. The CDR3 loop reads CASNILAGGPEEQYF. CDR3 DNA sequence: TGTGCCAGCAACATCTTAGCGGGAGGGCCGGAAGAGCAGTACTTC.

This clonotype showed up just a few times. V gene TRBV20-1 combines with J gene TRBJ1-2; D is undetermined. The CDR3 is 14 residues long. V shed 0 bases and J shed 0 bases, with 8 bases lying between them. Germline loops: CDR1 DFQATT, CDR2 SNEGSKA (reference sequence). For the CDR3, the DNA is TGCAGTGCTAGAGATCGCGATTCTAACTATGGCTACACCTTC. Its protein product is CSARDRDSNYGYTF.

The V and J genes are TRBV7-3 and TRBJ1-1, with unresolved D. With 2 bases removed from V and 3 bases from J, the gap between germline ends came to 7 bases. Germline values: CDR1 SGHTA, CDR2 FQGTGA. This CDR3 spans 13 amino acids. This chain's CDR3 is CASSLQRDTEAFF. In DNA form, the CDR3 reads TGTGCCAGCAGCTTACAGAGGGACACTGAAGCTTTCTTT.

The chain carries TRBV25-1 and TRBJ2-7; D might be TRBD2 (5 bases). CDR1 and CDR2 from the germline V gene are MGHDK and SYGVNS. Trimming cost V 2 bases and J 5 bases, with 10 bases left between them. The CDR3 has 13 residues. The CDR3 DNA follows: TGTGCCAGCAGTGAACGGGGTCTCCACGAGCAGTACTTC. It yields the protein CASSERGLHEQYF.

This clonotype appeared a few times. The V and J genes are TRBV6-6 and TRBJ2-3, with 13 bases matching TRBD2. Germline CDR1 is MNHNY and CDR2 is SVGAGI (reference sequence). The CDR3 is made up of 15 amino acids. The junction had 5 bases not matched to a gene; V was cut back by 8 bases and J by 3 bases. CDR3 nucleotides: TGTGCCAGCGGGCCGGGACTAGCGGGAACAGATACGCAGTATTTT. Translation gives CASGPGLAGTDTQYF.

J is TRBJ1-5 and V is TRBV28; 8 bases fit TRBD1. Germline trimming cut 2 bases from V and 0 bases from J; bases unmatched to any gene: 6. This CDR3 comprises 17 residues. CDR1 and CDR2 from the germline V gene are MDHEN and SYDVKM. The CDR3 is CASSLARGPYSNQPQHF. The CDR3, as DNA: TGTGCCAGCAGTTTAGCCAGGGGGCCATATAGCAATCAGCCCCAGCATTTT.

This chain joins TRBV5-6 and TRBJ2-1; D call uncertain. Germline CDR1 SGHDT, CDR2 YYEEEE. This CDR3 comprises 12 residues. V was trimmed by 5 bases and J by 10 bases, leaving 13 bases between them. The CDR3 region is CASSQSRLEQFF. The CDR3 nucleotides read TGTGCCAGCAGTCAAAGTCGACTCGAGCAGTTCTTC.

This clonotype was found many times. This chain uses TRBV7-3 with TRBJ2-3; D remains unclear. The CDR3 contains 15 residues. V dropped 3 bases and J dropped 3 bases, with 13 bases sitting between them. CDR1 and CDR2 from the germline V gene are SGHTA and FQGTGA. Here the CDR3 DNA reads TGTGCCAGCAGCTTGGATGGGCTGGCAACAGATACGCAGTATTTT. This gives the protein CASSLDGLATDTQYF.

The chain carries TRBV5-1 and TRBJ2-3; TRBD2 agrees at 7 bases. Germline V gene sequence: CDR1 SGHRS, CDR2 YFSETQ. With 0 bases clipped from V and 6 bases from J, the junction kept 10 bases outside the gene matches. The CDR3 has 16 amino acids. CDR3 in DNA: TGCGCCAGCAGCTTGGGGGACTATCCGCTAACGGATACGCAGTATTTT. Amino acids: CASSLGDYPLTDTQYF.

V and J are TRBV2 and TRBJ2-7, with no clear D. The V end lost 5 bases, the J end lost 3 bases, and 14 bases lay between the germline ends. The CDR3 is made up of 14 amino acids. Germline V gene lookup returns CDR1 SNHLY and CDR2 FYNNEI. DNA for the CDR3: TGTGCCAGCAGTTTTAAGAAATGGGGCTACGAGCAGTACTTC. Translation: CASSFKKWGYEQYF.

Turning to this clonotype: This may arise from a read error, as a much more abundant clone is one base away. J is TRBJ2-3 and V is TRBV4-1; D perhaps matches TRBD1 (5 bases). This CDR3 is built from 15 residues. V dropped 0 bases and J dropped 5 bases, with 12 bases sitting between them. CDR1 MGHRA and CDR2 YSYEKL come from the germline V gene. CDR3 sequence: CASSQDGADIDTQYF. The DNA for the CDR3 is TGCGCCAGCAGCCAAGATGGGGCAGATATAGATACGCAGTATTTT.